A selection of T cell receptor beta chains follows, all from one sample in a study of tumor and adjacent non-tumor tissue in lung cancer. TCRdb passed the multiplex PCR reads through MiXCR, listing each CDR3 protein once. The sample lists 75,000 to 90,000 distinct CDR3 sequences; 75% to 85% were seen once. The sequencing input was distant non-tumor lung tissue. The source of these receptors is a woman in her forties or fifties with non-small cell lung cancer. The CDR3 runs from the conserved cysteine through the conserved F or W. D genes are given only for firm matches. Expanded clones get a size class; other rows say once, few or many, or leave the size out.

CDR3: CASSGPNQPQHF
DNA: TGTGCCAGTTCAGGGCCTAATCAGCCCCAGCATTTT
size: many
V: TRBV6-5
J: TRBJ1-5
D: .
length: 12

CDR3: CASCYDYEQYF
DNA: TGTGCCAGCTGCTACGACTACGAGCAGTACTTC
size: .
V: TRBV6-6
J: TRBJ2-7
D: .
length: 11

CDR3: CASSYRDHGSGVNVLTF
DNA: TGCGCCAGCAGCTACAGGGATCACGGCTCTGGGGTCAACGTCCTGACTTTT
size: .
V: TRBV10-1
J: TRBJ2-6
D: .
length: 17

CDR3: CTSSIGATYTF
DNA: TGTACCAGCAGCATTGGGGCCACCTACACCTTC
size: .
V: TRBV12-3/TRBV12-4
J: TRBJ1-2
D: .
length: 11

CDR3: CANSFRLQDLKQYF
DNA: TGTGCCAACAGTTTTAGGTTGCAGGACTTAAAGCAGTACTTC
size: .
V: TRBV6-6
J: TRBJ2-7
D: .
length: 14

CDR3: CASSLRGQGSDMQHF
DNA: TGCGCCAGCAGCTTAAGGGGACAGGGATCAGATATGCAGCATTTT
size: .
V: TRBV5-1
J: TRBJ1-5
D: TRBD1
length: 15

CDR3: CASCLGSGEQYF
DNA: TGTGCCAGCTGCTTAGGAAGCGGGGAGCAGTACTTC
size: .
V: TRBV11-2
J: TRBJ2-7
D: .
length: 12

CDR3: CSVSGSLYEQYF
DNA: TGCAGTGTTAGCGGGAGCCTCTACGAGCAGTACTTC
size: many
V: TRBV20-1
J: TRBJ2-7
D: TRBD2
length: 12

CDR3: CVSSSTSGRPHEQYF
DNA: TGTGTCAGCAGTTCGACAAGCGGGAGACCCCACGAGCAGTACTTC
size: .
V: TRBV28
J: TRBJ2-7
D: TRBD2
length: 15

CDR3: CASNQDRTLRNTIYF
DNA: TGTGCCAGCAACCAGGACAGGACACTGAGGAACACCATATATTTT
size: .
V: TRBV14
J: TRBJ1-3
D: TRBD1
length: 15

CDR3: CTSSQVGTERDTQYF
DNA: TGCACCAGCAGCCAAGTGGGAACGGAGAGAGATACGCAGTATTTT
size: .
V: TRBV4-1
J: TRBJ2-3
D: .
length: 15

CDR3: CASSLVRDCYKQYF
DNA: TGTGCCAGTAGCTTAGTTAGGGACTGCTACAAGCAGTACTTC
size: .
V: TRBV11-2
J: TRBJ2-7
D: .
length: 14

CDR3: CASSPGRHDTQYF
DNA: TGTGCCAGCAGCCCGGGCCGGCATGATACGCAGTATTTC
size: .
V: TRBV12-3/TRBV12-4
J: TRBJ2-3
D: .
length: 13

CDR3: CASSLAVEEEEKLFF
DNA: TGTGCCAGCAGCTTGGCGGTTGAGGAGGAAGAAAAACTGTTTTTT
size: many
V: TRBV5-4
J: TRBJ1-4
D: .
length: 15

CDR3: CASSSYNEQFF
DNA: TGTGCCAGTTCCTCCTACAATGAGCAGTTCTTC
size: many
V: TRBV14
J: TRBJ2-1
D: .
length: 11

CDR3: CACSSISYEQYF
DNA: TGTGCCTGCAGCTCCATATCCTACGAGCAGTACTTC
size: .
V: TRBV7-9
J: TRBJ2-7
D: .
length: 12

CDR3: CASSSPPETSGRLNEQSF
DNA: TGTGCCAGCAGCTCGCCACCTGAGACTAGCGGGAGACTCAATGAGCAGTCCTTC
size: .
V: TRBV7-9
J: TRBJ2-1
D: TRBD2
length: 18

CDR3: CATSRDYGEFGIYF
DNA: TGTGCCACCAGCAGAGATTATGGGGAATTTGGCATATATTTT
size: few
V: TRBV15
J: TRBJ1-3
D: .
length: 14

CDR3: CASSLSGRLATDTQFF
DNA: TGTGCCAGCAGCTTGTCGGGCCGGCTAGCGACAGATACGCAGTTTTTT
size: .
V: TRBV11-2
J: TRBJ2-3
D: .
length: 16

CDR3: CSAPPEGRYNEQFF
DNA: TGCAGTGCCCCCCCGGAGGGCCGGTACAATGAGCAGTTCTTC
size: many
V: TRBV20-1
J: TRBJ2-1
D: .
length: 14

CDR3: CSARSGGEANVLTF
DNA: TGCAGTGCTAGGTCGGGGGGTGAGGCCAACGTCCTGACTTTC
size: many
V: TRBV20-1
J: TRBJ2-6
D: TRBD2
length: 14

CDR3: CASSSPIRDGQYF
DNA: TGTGCCAGCAGCTCACCCATCAGGGACGGGCAGTACTTC
size: .
V: TRBV11-2
J: TRBJ2-7
D: .
length: 13

CDR3: CASSLMGQGVEQYF
DNA: TGTGCCAGTAGCCTTATGGGACAGGGGGTCGAGCAGTACTTC
size: .
V: TRBV11-2
J: TRBJ2-7
D: TRBD1
length: 14

CDR3: CASSQNIGSYNTPPHF
DNA: TGCGCCAGCAGCCAGAATATTGGCTCCTATAATACACCCCCGCACTTT
size: .
V: TRBV4-1
J: TRBJ1-6
D: .
length: 16

CDR3: CVSSLRNGDLFF
DNA: TGTGTCAGCAGTTTAAGGAACGGGGACCTGTTTTTT
size: once
V: TRBV28
J: TRBJ2-2
D: .
length: 12

CDR3: CASSLSGSNETQYF
DNA: TGCGCCAGCAGCTTGAGCGGGAGCAATGAGACTCAGTACTTC
size: .
V: TRBV5-1
J: TRBJ2-5
D: TRBD2
length: 14

CDR3: CASSHTGHLYEQYF
DNA: TGTGCCAGCAGTCACACGGGACACCTCTACGAACAGTACTTC
size: .
V: TRBV28
J: TRBJ2-7
D: .
length: 14

CDR3: CASSQRTRGTGRNIQYF
DNA: TGCGCCAGCAGCCAACGCACCCGGGGGACCGGTAGGAACATTCAGTACTTC
size: .
V: TRBV4-1
J: TRBJ2-4
D: .
length: 17

CDR3: CASSLAGLELYEQYF
DNA: TGTGCCAGCAGCTTAGCAGGGTTGGAGCTCTATGAGCAGTACTTC
size: .
V: TRBV12-3/TRBV12-4
J: TRBJ2-7
D: .
length: 15

CDR3: CSARDFGKEKLFF
DNA: TGCAGTGCTAGAGATTTTGGGAAAGAAAAACTGTTTTTT
size: many
V: TRBV20-1
J: TRBJ1-4
D: .
length: 13

CDR3: CVSSLMGSGAIVLTF
DNA: TGTGTCAGCAGCTTGATGGGCTCTGGGGCCATCGTCCTGACTTTC
size: once
V: TRBV5-5
J: TRBJ2-6
D: .
length: 15

CDR3: CASSLPARKSYNEQFF
DNA: TGTGCCAGCAGCCTGCCCGCCAGGAAATCCTACAATGAGCAGTTCTTC
size: .
V: TRBV6-2/TRBV6-3
J: TRBJ2-1
D: .
length: 16

CDR3: CASSLALGQGARGYTF
DNA: TGCGCCAGCAGCCTCGCTCTCGGACAGGGGGCGCGGGGCTACACCTTC
size: many
V: TRBV5-1
J: TRBJ1-2
D: TRBD1
length: 16

CDR3: CASSLGEVAGAGELFF
DNA: TGTGCCAGCAGCTTAGGTGAGGTAGCGGGAGCCGGGGAGCTGTTTTTT
size: once
V: TRBV11-2
J: TRBJ2-2
D: TRBD2
length: 16

CDR3: CASGLGSGSYEQYF
DNA: TGTGCAAGCGGCTTAGGGAGCGGGAGCTACGAGCAGTACTTC
size: .
V: TRBV11-2
J: TRBJ2-7
D: TRBD2
length: 14

CDR3: CSSSLEPGQAFTEQFF
DNA: TGTTCCAGCAGCCTGGAACCGGGACAGGCATTCACTGAGCAGTTCTTC
size: .
V: TRBV11-2
J: TRBJ2-1
D: TRBD1
length: 16

CDR3: CASSLEWGCDVFF
DNA: TGTGCCAGCAGCTTAGAATGGGGCTGTGATGTTTTCTTT
size: .
V: TRBV11-2
J: TRBJ1-1
D: .
length: 13

CDR3: CASRYFGPRNEAFF
DNA: TGTGCCAGCAGATACTTCGGACCGAGAAACGAAGCTTTCTTT
size: few
V: TRBV6-2/TRBV6-3
J: TRBJ1-1
D: .
length: 14

CDR3: CTISEAEKLFF
DNA: TGTACCATCAGTGAAGCTGAAAAACTGTTTTTT
size: .
V: TRBV25-1
J: TRBJ1-4
D: .
length: 11

CDR3: CTSSQDGIGSGRTWELFF
DNA: TGTACCAGCAGCCAAGACGGTATCGGGAGTGGGAGGACCTGGGAGCTGTTTTTT
size: .
V: TRBV1
J: TRBJ2-2
D: .
length: 18

CDR3: CASSLGLVGNTGELFF
DNA: TGTGCCAGCAGCTTGGGATTAGTGGGGAACACCGGGGAGCTGTTTTTT
size: many
V: TRBV5-4
J: TRBJ2-2
D: .
length: 16